Below are 30 T cell receptor beta chains sequenced from a single sample in a study of cytomegalovirus exposure and HLA in healthy donors. With 60 Vbeta and 13 Jbeta primers, the PCR was carried out. Libraries were prepared by immunoSEQ multiplex PCR; TCRdb keeps only in-frame clonotypes and omits some of them. Of 100,000 to 150,000 clones listed, 77% are singletons. Sequenced: PBMCs. The origin of the receptors is a male donor in good health and CMV-seropositive.

This clone was counted only a few times. The chain uses TRBV27 and TRBJ1-3, with D uncertain. The CDR3 runs 15 residues. Trimming left V 2 bases short and J 0 bases short, with 8 bases between. Germline CDR1 is MNHEY and CDR2 is SMNVEV (reference sequence). CDR3: CASSLNGVSGNTIYF. CDR3 nucleotides: TGTGCCAGCAGTTTAAACGGAGTCTCTGGAAACACCATATATTTT.

The chain combines TRBV28 with TRBJ2-2; no clear D gene. This CDR3 region has 12 residues. Germline V gene sequence: CDR1 MDHEN, CDR2 SYDVKM. The V end was cut by 5 bases, the J end by 5 bases, with 6 bases between. The CDR3 sequence is CASSERTGELFF. The CDR3 DNA follows: TGTGCCAGCAGTGAGAGAACCGGGGAGCTGTTTTTT.

The chain couples TRBV9 to TRBJ2-1, with 11 bases lining up with TRBD2. The J segment lost 9 bases and the V segment lost 3 bases, leaving 8 bases of the junction unmatched. The V gene's germline CDR1 is SGDLS and CDR2 YYNGEE. The CDR3 has 15 residues. Here the CDR3 reads CASSGLAGISPEQFF. The CDR3 coding sequence is TGTGCCAGCAGCGGACTAGCGGGAATTAGTCCTGAGCAGTTCTTC. Full variable domain (remainder filled in from reference TRBV9 and TRBJ2-1): DSGVTQTPKHLITATGQRVTLRCSPRSGDLSVYWYQQSLDQGLQFLIQYYNGEERAKGNILERFSAQQFPDLHSELNLSSLELGDSALYFCASSGLAGISPEQFFGPGTRLTVL.

The rearrangement uses TRBV6-5 and TRBJ1-2; TRBD1 matches 10 bases. Germline lookup yields CDR1 MNHEY and CDR2 SVGAGI. With V trimmed by 5 bases and J by 6 bases, 6 bases remained unmatched. This CDR3 comprises 14 residues. The CDR3 nucleotides are TGTGCCAGCAGTGACCCGGGACAGGGGCATGGCTACACCTTC. Protein: CASSDPGQGHGYTF.

This chain uses TRBV5-1 with TRBJ2-3, with TRBD2 matching over 9 bases. Germline V gene data show CDR1 as SGHRS and CDR2 as YFSETQ. J was trimmed by 4 bases and V by 0 bases; bases with no gene match: 9. This CDR3 region has 17 residues. The CDR3 sequence is CASSLALAGSVSDTQYF. The CDR3 bases are TGCGCCAGCAGCTTGGCGCTAGCGGGGAGTGTGTCAGATACGCAGTATTTT.

The V call is TRBV5-8, the J call TRBJ1-3; D is ambiguous. Per germline, CDR1 SGHTS and CDR2 YDEGEE. This CDR3 has 15 amino acids. Between the trimmed V and J ends, which lost 4 bases and 0 bases, there was a span of 11 bases. This chain's CDR3 is CASSPDPGSGNTIYF. In DNA, the CDR3 is TGTGCCAGCAGCCCCGACCCAGGCTCTGGAAACACCATATATTTT.

The J gene is TRBJ2-2, the V gene TRBV28; 9 nucleotides align to TRBD1. Germline assignment: CDR1 MDHEN and CDR2 SYDVKM. The CDR3 contains 14 residues. Germline trimming cut 6 bases from V and 7 bases from J; bases unmatched to any gene: 6. The CDR3 sequence is CASRGTGLSGELFF. Written as DNA, the CDR3 is TGTGCCAGCAGAGGGACAGGGCTTAGCGGGGAGCTGTTTTTT.

This clone was seen just once. This CDR3 reads CASGRNRGGAFF. As DNA, the CDR3 is TGTGCTAGTGGCCGAAACAGGGGGGGAGCTTTCTTT. V usage is TRBV12-5 and J usage is TRBJ1-1, with 8 positions matching TRBD1. The CDR3 spans 12 residues. V shed 6 bases, J shed 10 bases, and the junction held 7 bases outside the gene matches. CDR1 is LGHNT, CDR2 FRNRAP, per germline.

The CDR3 spells CASSYFRGVYNEQFF. The CDR3 DNA sequence: TGTGCCAGCAGTTACTTCAGGGGGGTATACAATGAGCAGTTCTTC. The rearrangement joins TRBV6-5 to TRBJ2-1; TRBD1 is a possible D gene (7 bases). Per the germline V gene, CDR1 is MNHEY and CDR2 is SVGAGI. This CDR3 is built from 15 residues. Deletions cut 1 base from V and 4 bases from J, with 11 bases between.

The chain carries TRBV28 and TRBJ1-1, with D possibly matching TRBD1 (5 bases). Germline CDR1 reads MDHEN; CDR2 reads SYDVKM. This CDR3 is built from 14 residues. Between the trimmed V and J ends, which lost 3 bases and 5 bases, there was a span of 13 bases. CDR3: CASSFSGRLTEAFF. The DNA of the CDR3 is TGTGCCAGCAGTTTCTCAGGGCGGTTAACTGAAGCTTTCTTT. The full variable domain, with the rest looked up from reference TRBV28 and TRBJ1-1, is DVKVTQSSRYLVKRTGEKVFLECVQDMDHENMFWYRQDPGLGLRLIYFSYDVKMKEKGDIPEGYSVSREKKERFSLILESASTNQTSMYLCASSFSGRLTEAFFGQGTRLTVV.

The chain carries TRBV5-1 and TRBJ2-7, with D perhaps TRBD1 (6 bases). The V end was cut by 1 base, the J end by 2 bases, with 13 bases between. Germline CDR1 reads SGHRS; CDR2 reads YFSETQ. The CDR3 is 15 residues long. CDR3 DNA: TGCGCCAGCAGCTTGTTAAGGACAGCAGCCTACGAGCAGTACTTC. Translated, it gives CASSLLRTAAYEQYF.

The rearrangement uses TRBV27 and TRBJ1-2; 7 bases are a match to TRBD1. Germline lookup yields CDR1 MNHEY and CDR2 SMNVEV (reference sequence). CDR3 length: 14 amino acids. V was clipped by 0 bases and J by 5 bases; unmatched bases: 3. CDR3 DNA: TGTGCCAGCAGTTTATCAGGGGGCGGGTATGGCTACACCTTC. It encodes CASSLSGGGYGYTF.

This sequence joins TRBV4-1 and TRBJ1-2; D is unclear. V lost 0 bases, J lost 6 bases, and 8 bases lay in between. This CDR3 region has 13 residues. Looked up from germline, CDR1 is MGHRA and CDR2 is YSYEKL. This chain's CDR3 is CASSQDNTDGYTF. Here the CDR3 DNA reads TGCGCCAGCAGCCAAGATAATACAGATGGCTACACCTTC.

The V and J genes are TRBV18 and TRBJ1-3, with 8 bases identical to TRBD1. Germline V CDR1 and CDR2: KGHSH, LQKENI. The CDR3 is 18 amino acids. V gave up 1 base and J gave up 0 bases; unmatched junction bases: 8. CDR3 nucleotides: TGTGCCAGCTCACCACTGAGGCAGGGGGCAAACTCTGGAAACACCATATATTTT. Residues: CASSPLRQGANSGNTIYF. The entire variable domain, with the rest obtained from reference TRBV18 and TRBJ1-3, is as follows: NAGVMQNPRHLVRRRGQEARLRCSPMKGHSHVYWYRQLPEEGLKFMVYLQKENIIDESGMPKERFSAEFPKEGPSILRIQQVVRGDSAAYFCASSPLRQGANSGNTIYFGEGSWLTVV.

The rearrangement links TRBV5-4 to TRBJ1-2; TRBD1 agrees at 10 bases. Germline-derived CDR1 and CDR2 are SGHNT and YYREEE (reference sequence). V trimming: 4 bases; J trimming: 6 bases; junction bases outside the gene matches: 6. The CDR3 extends over 14 amino acids. CDR3 loop: CASSPIDRGHGYTF. Written as DNA, the CDR3 is TGTGCCAGCAGCCCGATCGACAGGGGGCATGGCTACACCTTC.

The gene calls are TRBV7-2 and TRBJ2-1, with a weak D call TRBD2 (6 bases). This CDR3 has 15 residues. Germline loops: CDR1 SGHTA, CDR2 FQGNSA. The ends were cut back, 4 bases at V and 7 bases at J, with 17 bases in the middle. CDR3 region: CASSSESGLWNEQFF. The CDR3 DNA follows: TGTGCCAGCAGCTCTGAGTCGGGACTTTGGAATGAGCAGTTCTTC.

This rearrangement joins TRBV6-1 to TRBJ2-7, with 7 bases matching TRBD2. With 4 bases clipped from V and 2 bases from J, the junction kept 8 bases outside the gene matches. Germline lookup yields CDR1 MNHNS and CDR2 SASEGT. The CDR3 runs 15 residues. As DNA, the CDR3 is TGTGCCAGCAGTGTGGCGGGAGTGGGGGCCTACGAGCAGTACTTC. Translated: CASSVAGVGAYEQYF.

This clone turned up a few times. The chain links TRBV7-3 to TRBJ2-1, with 10 bases matching TRBD2. V lost 0 bases to trimming and J lost 9 bases; unmatched junction nucleotides: 8. Germline CDR1 SGHTA, CDR2 FQGTGA. The CDR3 consists of 16 residues. The CDR3 coding sequence is TGTGCCAGCAGCTTAACGCCAGCGGGAGGGCCCTCTGAGCAGTTCTTC. It codes for CASSLTPAGGPSEQFF.

The chain carries TRBV5-1 and TRBJ1-1, with 11 nucleotides matching TRBD1. V was pared by 7 bases and J by 1 base, with 9 bases of the junction left unmatched. This CDR3 spans 16 amino acids. CDR1 SGHRS and CDR2 YFSETQ come from the germline V gene. CDR3 in amino acids: CASRYGQGAWNTEAFF. In DNA, the CDR3 is TGCGCCAGCCGCTACGGACAGGGGGCTTGGAACACTGAAGCTTTCTTT.

This clone was observed a handful of times. The DNA for the CDR3 is TGTGCCAGCGCCTTGGCGGGAGAGGGCAATGAGCAGTTCTTC. It specifies CASALAGEGNEQFF. The chain has TRBV6-1 and TRBJ2-1, with TRBD2 matching over 7 bases. The CDR3 covers 14 residues. Germline values: CDR1 MNHNS, CDR2 SASEGT. Trimming removed 8 bases from V and 6 bases from J; junction bases left unmatched: 10.

This clone was observed a handful of times. The chain carries TRBV7-9 and TRBJ2-1, with D perhaps TRBD2 (6 bases). V lost 2 bases to trimming and J lost 4 bases, with 12 bases between them. The CDR3 has 15 residues. Germline values: CDR1 SEHNR, CDR2 FQNEAQ (reference sequence). CDR3 DNA: TGTGCCAGCAGCTTACAAGCGGGTCAATACAATGAGCAGTTCTTC. As protein: CASSLQAGQYNEQFF.

To note about this clone: An end of the junction differs from the germline gene, which may be a read error. The CDR3, as DNA: TGTTCCAGCAGCCGACGGACAGGCTACGAGCAGTACTTC. Protein sequence: CSSSRRTGYEQYF. The gene calls are TRBV7-9 and TRBJ2-7; 7 bases align to TRBD1. The CDR3 is 13 amino acids. The germline V gene encodes CDR1 SEHNR and CDR2 FQNEAQ (reference sequence).

The chain has TRBV5-1 and TRBJ2-7, with 9 nucleotides matching TRBD2. Trimming removed 4 bases from V and 2 bases from J; junction bases left unmatched: 7. This CDR3 has 15 amino acids. CDR1 and CDR2 from the germline V gene are SGHRS and YFSETQ. The CDR3 DNA sequence: TGCGCCAGCAGCGGAAAAGCTAGCGGGGCCTACGAGCAGTACTTC. Amino acids: CASSGKASGAYEQYF.

The chain combines TRBV28 with TRBJ2-7; 7 nucleotides align to TRBD2. This CDR3 is 14 amino acids long. The V gene's germline CDR1 is MDHEN and CDR2 SYDVKM. Trimming cost V 2 bases and J 3 bases; bases outside gene matches: 4. CDR3 region: CASSLAGVDYEQYF. The DNA of the CDR3 is TGTGCCAGCAGTTTAGCGGGAGTAGACTACGAGCAGTACTTC. Drawing the rest from reference TRBV28 and TRBJ2-7, the complete variable domain is DVKVTQSSRYLVKRTGEKVFLECVQDMDHENMFWYRQDPGLGLRLIYFSYDVKMKEKGDIPEGYSVSREKKERFSLILESASTNQTSMYLCASSLAGVDYEQYFGPGTRLTVT.

This clone was counted a few times. The junction departs from germline at one end; a sequencing error may be responsible. The V and J genes are TRBV5-1 and TRBJ2-6; TRBD2 matches 10 bases. The CDR3 has 16 amino acids. In germline, CDR1 is SGHRS, CDR2 YFSETQ. CDR3 DNA sequence: TGCGCCAGCACCACACAGGGTACTAGCGGGGCCAACGGCCTGACTTTC. This encodes CASTTQGTSGANGLTF.

The chain is built from TRBV7-9 and TRBJ1-1; D call uncertain. The germline V gene has CDR1 SEHNR and CDR2 FQNEAQ (reference sequence). Trimming took 2 bases from V and 3 from J, leaving 4 bases between them. The CDR3 is 12 residues long. The CDR3 loop reads CASSLSDTEAFF. CDR3 DNA sequence: TGTGCCAGCAGCTTATCGGACACTGAAGCTTTCTTT.

The chain is built from TRBV9 and TRBJ2-3, with D perhaps TRBD2 (6 bases). The CDR3 covers 17 residues. V lost 4 bases and J 3 bases, leaving 21 bases between the germline ends. Looked up from germline, CDR1 is SGDLS and CDR2 is YYNGEE. The CDR3 DNA sequence: TGTGCCAGCAGCTTGGGAGGAGGGCGGTCTGAAACAGATACGCAGTATTTT. Its protein product is CASSLGGGRSETDTQYF.

The chain recombines TRBV5-1 with TRBJ1-1, with 7 bases fitting TRBD1. This CDR3 is built from 14 residues. Trimming at V came to 3 bases and at J to 1 base, leaving 3 bases not matched to a gene. Per germline, CDR1 SGHRS and CDR2 YFSETQ. For the CDR3, the DNA is TGCGCCAGCAGCTGGGGACAGAGGAACACTGAAGCTTTCTTT. The encoded protein is CASSWGQRNTEAFF.

In its sample, this clone was seen once. This chain joins TRBV7-9 and TRBJ2-7; 7 bases agree with TRBD2. The CDR3 length is 14 residues. Losses at the gene ends were 3 bases for V and 3 bases for J; bases not matched to a gene: 5. In germline, CDR1 is SEHNR, CDR2 FQNEAQ (reference sequence). The CDR3 DNA reads TGTGCCAGCAGCTTTGGGGGGGACTACTACGAGCAGTACTTC. The encoded protein is CASSFGGDYYEQYF.

This clone occurred a few times. The V gene is TRBV19, the J gene TRBJ1-1; D gene uncertain. The CDR3 consists of 13 residues. The germline CDR1 and CDR2 sequences are LNHDA and SQIVND (reference sequence). V lost 5 bases, J lost 5 bases, and 12 bases lay in between. CDR3 sequence reads: CASSFRGATEAFF. For the CDR3, the DNA is TGTGCCAGTAGTTTCCGGGGTGCGACTGAAGCTTTCTTT.